This entry lists 5 T cell receptor beta chains sequenced from one sample in a study of T cell repertoires in cytomegalovirus infection. MiXCR was run by TCRdb on the reads, yielding one entry per CDR3 protein. The sample shows some 320,000 distinct CDR3 sequences, 25% to 30% of them seen only once. Their specific antigens are unknown. This sample comprised cultured PBMCs, obtained from culture after CMV antigen stimulation. All receptors come from a human donor in good health (CMV status not recorded). Some clones in this sample may be carry-over from other donors' samples.

This clonotype was observed many times. The chain has TRBV7-2 and TRBJ2-7; possible D gene TRBD1, 5 bases. There are 15 residues in the CDR3. V was shortened by 5 bases and J by 2 bases, with 16 bases between the two germline ends. The germline CDR1 and CDR2 sequences are SGHTA and FQGNSA. The CDR3 DNA follows: TGTGCCAGCAGCCCCAGGGCCGGTCAGACCTACGAGCAGTACTTC. This translates into CASSPRAGQTYEQYF.

This chain links TRBV20-1 with TRBJ1-1, with D uncertain. This CDR3 has 13 residues. Germline CDR1 reads DFQATT; CDR2 reads SNEGSKA (reference sequence). Here the CDR3 reads CRSSPEGDTEAFF. CDR3 in DNA: TGCAGGTCCTCGCCAGAGGGAGACACTGAAGCTTTCTTT.

J is TRBJ1-1 and V is TRBV14; D call uncertain. There are 17 residues in the CDR3. The germline CDR1 and CDR2 sequences are SGHDN and FVKESK. V was pared by 0 bases and J by 7 bases, with 21 bases between. CDR3 bases: TGTGCCAGCAGCCAAGAGAACGGGGTCGGGTTGGGCATTGAAGCTTTCTTT. This gives the protein CASSQENGVGLGIEAFF.

The V and J genes are TRBV6-4 and TRBJ2-7; TRBD2 might be the D (5 bases). Germline V gene sequence: CDR1 MRHNA, CDR2 SNTAGT. The V and J ends lost 11 bases and 8 bases respectively, with 16 bases between them. This CDR3 comprises 11 residues. The CDR3 sequence is CAGTKRRKQYF. For the CDR3, the DNA is TGTGCCGGCACAAAACGGAGGAAGCAGTACTTC.

The genes are TRBV11-3 and TRBJ2-5, with 7 bases aligning to TRBD2. J lost 2 bases, V lost 1 base, and 7 bases had no gene match. This CDR3 has 16 residues. Germline-derived CDR1 and CDR2 are SGHNT and YENEEA. The CDR3 here is CASSLGSAGRQETQYF. CDR3 in DNA: TGTGCCAGCAGCTTAGGGTCAGCGGGGAGACAAGAGACCCAGTACTTC.